Listed below are T cell receptor beta chains from one sample, sequenced in a study of blood T cells in healthy people across ages. MiXCR, run by TCRdb on the 5' RACE reads, gives a single entry per CDR3 protein. The sample records around 1,000,000 distinct CDR3 sequences, around 27% being singletons. This same sample was also taken into another study, of T cells of mothers and their children.

Sequencing used blood. The receptor set was obtained from a girl aged 2-10 years in good health. The CDR3 runs from the conserved cysteine through the conserved F or W. The D gene is left open where the match is weak. Not every row has a clone size; where given, it reads once, few, many or a size class.

>TRBV9|-|-|TRBJ1-1
CASSVDQTANTEAFF
TGTGCCAGCAGCGTAGATCAGACGGCGAACACTGAAGCTTTCTTT
>TRBV29-1|-|few|TRBJ2-7
CSVPTAGEQYF
TGCAGTGTACCCACCGCAGGGGAGCAGTACTTC
>TRBV28|-|few|TRBJ2-5
CASCRDYQETQYF
TGTGCCAGCTGCAGGGATTATCAGGAGACCCAGTACTTC
>TRBV12-3/TRBV12-4|TRBD1|many|TRBJ2-7
CASSLTGDEQYF
TGTGCCAGCAGCTTGACAGGGGACGAGCAGTACTTC
>TRBV6-5|-|few|TRBJ2-2
CASSYSSNTGELFF
TGTGCCAGCAGTTACTCCTCAAACACCGGGGAGCTGTTTTTT
>TRBV20-1|-|-|TRBJ2-2
CSARPQGGELFF
TGCAGCGCGCGGCCCCAGGGCGGGGAGCTGTTTTTT
>TRBV19|-|few|TRBJ1-2
CASSRRTEYGYTF
TGTGCCAGTAGCCGTAGGACTGAGTATGGCTACACCTTC
>TRBV29-1|-|-|TRBJ2-3
CSGGHHADTQYF
TGCAGCGGAGGACACCACGCAGATACGCAGTATTTT
>TRBV7-2|-|-|TRBJ2-1
CACSSVRGTTEQFF
TGTGCCTGCAGCTCGGTTAGGGGGACTACCGAACAGTTCTTC
>TRBV20-1|TRBD2|few|TRBJ2-1
CSAPGLVNYNEQFF
TGCAGTGCCCCGGGACTAGTCAACTACAATGAGCAGTTCTTC
>TRBV4-3|-|-|TRBJ2-1
CASSQDWVQEQFF
TGCGCCAGCAGCCAAGATTGGGTGCAGGAGCAGTTCTTC
>TRBV4-3|TRBD2|-|TRBJ2-3
CASSQDLAGAADTQYF
TGCGCCAGCAGCCAAGACCTAGCGGGAGCAGCAGATACGCAGTATTTT
>TRBV5-1|-|-|TRBJ1-4
CASRRGTSNEKLFF
TGCGCCAGCCGACGCGGGACTTCAAATGAAAAACTGTTTTTT
>TRBV7-8|TRBD2|few|TRBJ2-3
CASTLPAGVKDTQYF
TGTGCCAGTACCCTACCCGCGGGAGTCAAAGATACGCAGTATTTT
>TRBV12-3/TRBV12-4|TRBD1|few|TRBJ2-5
CASSLKGTGPGETQYF
TGTGCCAGCAGTTTAAAGGGGACAGGCCCTGGGGAGACCCAGTACTTC
>TRBV20-1|-|-|TRBJ2-5
CSAPGANQETQYF
TGCAGTGCACCGGGGGCAAACCAAGAGACCCAGTACTTC
>TRBV7-8|-|-|TRBJ2-5
CASRYAPGFSMETQYF
TGTGCCAGCAGATACGCTCCGGGTTTTAGTATGGAGACCCAGTACTTC
>TRBV6-5|-|-|TRBJ1-3
CASRLKNTIYF
TGTGCCAGCAGACTCAAGAACACCATATATTTT
>TRBV29-1|-|-|TRBJ1-2
CSVNGGGLYGYTF
TGCAGCGTTAATGGGGGCGGACTATATGGCTACACCTTC
>TRBV6-5|-|few|TRBJ1-5
CASSPVGGSNQPQHF
TGTGCCAGCAGTCCCGTGGGGGGGAGCAATCAGCCCCAGCATTTT
>TRBV7-9|-|-|TRBJ2-5
CASSPRESRGGQETQYF
TGTGCCAGCAGCCCTCGTGAGTCTCGAGGGGGGCAAGAGACCCAGTACTTC
>TRBV5-1|TRBD2|-|TRBJ2-1
CASSFWAASGRKRNEQFF
TGCGCCAGCAGCTTTTGGGCGGCTAGCGGGAGGAAAAGAAATGAGCAGTTCTTC
>TRBV29-1|TRBD2|few|TRBJ2-1
CSVLTSDYNEQFF
TGCAGCGTTCTGACTAGCGATTACAATGAGCAGTTCTTC
>TRBV28|-|-|TRBJ2-7
CASRDPGLSYEQYF
TGTGCCAGCAGAGACCCGGGACTGTCCTACGAGCAGTACTTC
>TRBV13|TRBD1|-|TRBJ2-1
CASSVRGLTYNEQFF
TGTGCCAGCAGCGTGAGGGGGCTCACCTACAATGAGCAGTTCTTC
>TRBV7-9|TRBD2|-|TRBJ2-1
CASSSLRRSSGQDNEQFF
TGTGCCAGCAGCTCCCTTAGGCGATCTAGCGGGCAAGACAATGAGCAGTTCTTC
>TRBV6-1|TRBD2|few|TRBJ2-1
CASSPGLAGEGYNEQFF
TGTGCCAGCAGTCCCGGACTAGCGGGAGAGGGCTACAATGAGCAGTTCTTC
>TRBV6-5|TRBD1|-|TRBJ1-5
CASSLDRDGNQPQHF
TGTGCCAGCAGCCTAGACAGGGATGGCAATCAGCCCCAGCATTTT
>TRBV20-1|-|-|TRBJ2-1
CSASGNRAIRDEQFF
TGCAGTGCTTCAGGAAACAGGGCTATTAGGGATGAGCAGTTCTTC
>TRBV29-1|-|few|TRBJ2-1
CGVEGNSPSSYNEQFF
TGCGGCGTTGAAGGTAATAGCCCGAGCTCCTACAATGAGCAGTTCTTC
>TRBV7-2|-|-|TRBJ2-7
CASSFTPTYEQYF
TGTGCCAGCAGCTTTACGCCAACCTACGAGCAGTACTTC
>TRBV9|-|few|TRBJ1-2
CASTPGLSYGYTF
TGTGCCAGTACCCCGGGACTCTCTTATGGCTACACCTTC
>TRBV5-1|TRBD2|-|TRBJ2-1
CASSLTSGGLNEQLF
TGCGCCAGCAGTTTGACTAGCGGGGGGCTTAATGAGCAGCTCTTC
>TRBV4-1|-|few|TRBJ2-5
CASSHVSQETQYF
TGCGCCAGCAGCCATGTAAGCCAAGAGACCCAGTACTTC
>TRBV15|-|-|TRBJ2-5
CATSFGQGETQYF
TGTGCCACCAGCTTTGGTCAGGGAGAGACCCAGTACTTC
>TRBV6-2/TRBV6-3|TRBD2|many|TRBJ2-5
CASSPGLAGLETQYF
TGTGCCAGCAGTCCAGGACTAGCGGGGTTGGAGACCCAGTACTTC
>TRBV7-9|TRBD1|few|TRBJ2-7
CASSTTGGTYEQYF
TGTGCCAGCAGCACGACAGGGGGCACCTACGAGCAGTACTTC
>TRBV11-2|-|-|TRBJ1-1
CASSLRGATVNTEAFF
TGTGCCAGCAGCTTAAGGGGGGCGACGGTGAACACTGAAGCTTTCTTT
>TRBV20-1|-|-|TRBJ2-5
CSARIEGTQYF
TGCAGTGCTAGGATAGAGGGGACCCAGTACTTC
>TRBV4-1|-|few|TRBJ1-2
CASSQEQYGGYTF
TGCGCCAGCAGCCAAGAGCAGTATGGTGGCTACACCTTC
>TRBV6-1|TRBD2|-|TRBJ2-4
CASRTSVVSKNIQYF
TGTGCCAGCAGGACTAGCGTGGTGTCCAAAAACATTCAGTACTTC
>TRBV4-1|TRBD2|few|TRBJ2-5
CASSPPREKETQYF
TGCGCCAGCAGCCCCCCGCGGGAGAAAGAGACCCAGTACTTC
>TRBV5-1|-|few|TRBJ2-4
CASSLGNRENIQYF
TGCGCCAGCAGCCTCGGAAACAGGGAAAACATTCAGTACTTC
>TRBV27|-|few|TRBJ2-1
CASSRDKVRYNEQFF
TGTGCCAGCAGCCGAGACAAGGTGCGTTACAATGAGCAGTTCTTC
>TRBV7-3|TRBD2|few|TRBJ2-1
CASSTSLAGGPGEQFF
TGTGCCAGCAGCACCTCACTAGCGGGAGGGCCTGGGGAGCAGTTCTTC
>TRBV6-5|TRBD2|few|TRBJ2-1
CASSYSLLLAGKDEQFF
TGTGCCAGCAGTTACTCCCTCCTGCTAGCGGGGAAAGATGAGCAGTTCTTC
>TRBV7-2|-|-|TRBJ1-1
CASSWDPLNGEAFF
TGTGCCAGCAGCTGGGACCCCCTCAACGGTGAAGCTTTCTTT
>TRBV20-1|-|-|TRBJ1-2
CSAPPDKGIGYTF
TGCAGTGCTCCTCCGGACAAGGGGATCGGCTACACCTTC
>TRBV20-1|-|-|TRBJ2-7
CSATVRGSYEQYF
TGCAGTGCTACCGTTAGGGGGAGTTACGAGCAGTACTTC
>TRBV11-2|-|few|TRBJ2-1
CASSSIPGVYNEQFF
TGTGCCAGCAGCTCCATTCCGGGGGTTTACAATGAGCAGTTCTTC
>TRBV3-1|-|few|TRBJ1-2
CASSQGLSGDLYGYTF
TGTGCCAGCAGCCAAGGATTGTCAGGGGATCTATATGGCTACACCTTC
>TRBV12-5|TRBD2|-|TRBJ2-7
CASGLSGTRSYEQYF
TGTGCTAGTGGTTTGAGCGGGACTAGATCCTACGAGCAGTACTTC
>TRBV19|-|few|TRBJ2-1
CASTDPGLYNEQFF
TGTGCCAGTACGGACCCGGGTCTATACAATGAGCAGTTCTTC
>TRBV9|TRBD1|few|TRBJ2-5
CASSATGQLETQYF
TGTGCCAGCAGCGCGACGGGACAGCTCGAGACCCAGTACTTC